The clone carrying this T cell receptor beta chain was recorded at least ten times. The entry originates in a study of low-dose radiotherapy and immunotherapy resistance in tumors. Study overall: On a schedule of every two weeks, intravenous cyclophosphamide at a dose of 200 mg/m2 was delivered one day before each radiation and immunotherapy administration.

As for time point: after trial treatment. Described treatment: LDRT plus nivolumab, ipilimumab, low-dose cyclophosphamide and aspirin (RACIN trial). The length of the CDR3 is 16 residues. Trimming took 5 bases from V and 3 from J; bases not matched to a gene: 9. Primers used for first-strand cDNA, a TRAV- and TRBV-specific set, covered both alpha and beta chains. The TCRs were subjected to amplification over about 20 PCR cycles employing a constant-region primer in conjunction with a V-primer adapter. TCRdb re-called the reads through MiXCR, storing one row per CDR3 protein. The sample shows 95,000 to 100,000 distinct CDR3 sequences, around 21% of them seen only once.

The chain has TRBV23-1 and TRBJ2-4, with 8 nucleotides matching TRBD1. TRBV23-1 is an ORF, and what it does is uncertain. The specimen was PBMCs, collected after low-dose radiotherapy plus immunotherapy. The clonotype was recovered from a male donor with prostate cancer. CDR3 residues: CASSARPGGGKNIQYF. CDR3 nucleotides: TGCGCCAGCAGTGCGAGACCAGGGGGCGGCAAAAACATTCAGTACTTC.